This TCR beta chain was identified during a study of regulatory T cells in long-lasting Graves disease. Sample time point: persistent/refractory GD, antithyroid drugs over 5 years with positive TRAb. PBMC-extracted RNA yielded the TCR library. iRepertoire HTBI primers and Arm-PCR of CDR3 regions built TCR beta libraries. One entry per CDR3 protein, called by TCRdb with MiXCR from the multiplex PCR reads. The sample shows approximately 400,000 distinct CDR3 sequences, about 23% of them seen only once. There are 15 residues in the CDR3. V gave up 2 bases and J gave up 7 bases, with 12 bases separating them. Germline V lookup: CDR1 SNHLY, CDR2 FYNNEI. This clonotype was counted many times.

The chain joins TRBV2 to TRBJ1-6; D is perhaps TRBD1 (5 bases). The sequenced sample was peripheral blood mononuclear cells (PBMCs), obtained when the disease was refractory, from a patient treated with antithyroid drugs. The sequence came from a woman aged 35 to 49 with Graves disease. CDR3: CASSELGDENSPLHF. The DNA for the CDR3 is TGTGCCAGCAGTGAATTGGGGGATGAGAATTCACCCCTCCACTTT.